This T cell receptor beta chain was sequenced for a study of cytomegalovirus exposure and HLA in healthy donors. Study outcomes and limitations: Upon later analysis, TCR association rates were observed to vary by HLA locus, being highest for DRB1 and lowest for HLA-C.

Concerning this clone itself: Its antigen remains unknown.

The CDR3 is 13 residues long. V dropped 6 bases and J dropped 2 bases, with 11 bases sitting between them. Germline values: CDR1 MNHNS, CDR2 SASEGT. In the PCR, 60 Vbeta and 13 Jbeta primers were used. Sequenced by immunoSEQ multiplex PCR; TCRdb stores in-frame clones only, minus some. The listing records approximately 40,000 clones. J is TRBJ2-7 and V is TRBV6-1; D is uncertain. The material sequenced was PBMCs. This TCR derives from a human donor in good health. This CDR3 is CASRPHPAYEQYF. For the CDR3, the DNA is TGTGCCAGCAGACCCCACCCAGCCTACGAGCAGTACTTC.